This TCR beta chain was documented in a study of lymphopenia after photon versus proton radiotherapy. Profiled with immunoSEQ multiplex PCR; TCRdb holds only in-frame clones, not every one. The sample holds around 25,000 clones, approximately 85% seen once. Notes on the study in general: Post-nadir TCR diversity decline inversely tracked overall survival among those who died. Relative stability marked proton patients; photon patients lost diversity and naive cells.

The CDR3 has 13 residues. V was clipped by 6 bases and J by 12 bases, with 19 bases between them. Germline V gene data show CDR1 as SGDLS and CDR2 as YYNGEE. This clone appeared a few times. Antigen unknown. This chain uses TRBV9 with TRBJ2-1; D may match TRBD1 or TRBD2 (5 bases each). This receptor was obtained from a man aged 25 to 40 with gastric cancer. The material sequenced was peripheral blood, taken from a patient treated with photon-based radiotherapy. The CDR3 spells CASNRPGTGAQFF. DNA of the CDR3: TGTGCCAGCAACCGTCCCGGGACCGGGGCGCAGTTCTTC.